Here is one T cell receptor beta chain with its context. No antigen is known for it. The sample belongs to a study of PD-1 blockade in classical Hodgkin lymphoma. Using immunoSEQ multiplex PCR, the repertoire was profiled, and TCRdb retains in-frame clones only, with some absent. The data contain approximately 84,000 clones, approximately 83% of them singletons. Findings and limits, study-wide: Prior to therapy, complete responders displayed diversity much like that of newly diagnosed patients. Patients excluded were those beginning nivolumab under 1 year after ASCT. Newly diagnosed patients had baseline TCR diversity that was reportedly lower than that of healthy donors.

Time point here: cycle 4 day 1 (C4D1), after about 6 weeks of nivolumab. Relapse after autologous stem cell transplantation occurred in every patient, and brentuximab vedotin exposure varied. CDR3 length equals 14 residues. Germline V gene data show CDR1 as SGHNT and CDR2 as YENEEA. Losses at the gene ends were 5 bases for V and 6 bases for J; bases not matched to a gene: 4. The chain links TRBV11-3 to TRBJ2-2, with 9 bases lining up with TRBD2. The source material was peripheral blood mononuclear cells (PBMCs), sampled before the fourth cycle of nivolumab. The receptor was isolated from a human donor with classical Hodgkin lymphoma. As DNA, the CDR3 is TGTGCCAGCAGCCGGACTAGCGTCCCCGGGGAGCTGTTTTTT. Its translation is CASSRTSVPGELFF.